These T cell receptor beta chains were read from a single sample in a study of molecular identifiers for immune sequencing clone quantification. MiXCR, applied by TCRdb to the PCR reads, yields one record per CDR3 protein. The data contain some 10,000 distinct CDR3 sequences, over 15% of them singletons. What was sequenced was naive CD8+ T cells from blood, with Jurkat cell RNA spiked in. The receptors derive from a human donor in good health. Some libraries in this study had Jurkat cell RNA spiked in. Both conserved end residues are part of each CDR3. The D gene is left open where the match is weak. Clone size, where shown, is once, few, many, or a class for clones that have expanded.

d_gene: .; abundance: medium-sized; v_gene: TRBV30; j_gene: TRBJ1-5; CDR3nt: TGTGCCTGGAGTGTCCCTGGGAATCAGCCCCAGCATTTT; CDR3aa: CAWSVPGNQPQHF
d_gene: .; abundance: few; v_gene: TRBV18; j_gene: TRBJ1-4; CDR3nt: TGTGCCAGCTCACCACCTGGACAGTCCATCCCCCCAACTAATGAAAAACTGTTTTTT; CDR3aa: CASSPPGQSIPPTNEKLFF
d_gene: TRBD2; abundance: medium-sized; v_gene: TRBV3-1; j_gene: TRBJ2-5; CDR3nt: TGTGCCAGCAGCCAAGATCTGGCCAGCGGGACGCAAGAGACCCAGTACTTC; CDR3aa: CASSQDLASGTQETQYF
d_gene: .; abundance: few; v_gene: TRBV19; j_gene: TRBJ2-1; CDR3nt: TGTGCCAGTAGTTTTAGTAGCTCCTACAATGAGCAGTTCTTC; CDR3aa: CASSFSSSYNEQFF
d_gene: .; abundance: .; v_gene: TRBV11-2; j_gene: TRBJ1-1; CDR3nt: TGTGCCAGCAGCTTGGCTCGGGGGGCTGAAGCTTTCTTT; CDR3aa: CASSLARGAEAFF
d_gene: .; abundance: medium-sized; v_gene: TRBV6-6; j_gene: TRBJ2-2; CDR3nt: TGTGCCAGCAGTTACTCGTCGGCTGCGAACACCGGGGAGCTGTTTTTT; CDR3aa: CASSYSSAANTGELFF
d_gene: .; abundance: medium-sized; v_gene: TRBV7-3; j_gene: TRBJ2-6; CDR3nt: TGTGCCAGCAGCTTAAGTGGAGGAGGGGGACGCGGGGCCAACGTCCTGACTTTC; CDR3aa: CASSLSGGGGRGANVLTF
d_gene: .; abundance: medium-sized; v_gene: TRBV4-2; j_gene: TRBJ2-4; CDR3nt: TGTGCCAGCAGCCAAACCGGGGACTTGAACGTAGACTTC; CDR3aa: CASSQTGDLNVDF
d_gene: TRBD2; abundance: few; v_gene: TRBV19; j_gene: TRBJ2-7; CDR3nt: TGTGCCAGTAGTATAGGTGCGGGAGGCTCCTACGAGCAGTACTTC; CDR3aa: CASSIGAGGSYEQYF
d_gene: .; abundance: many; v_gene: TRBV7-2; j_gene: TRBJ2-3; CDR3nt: TGTGCCAGCAGCTTATGGGTAACAGATACGCAGTATTTT; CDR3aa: CASSLWVTDTQYF
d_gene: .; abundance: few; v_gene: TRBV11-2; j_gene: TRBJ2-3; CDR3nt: TGTGCCAGCAGCTTAGAGCAGAGCACAGATACGCAGTATTTT; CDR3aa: CASSLEQSTDTQYF